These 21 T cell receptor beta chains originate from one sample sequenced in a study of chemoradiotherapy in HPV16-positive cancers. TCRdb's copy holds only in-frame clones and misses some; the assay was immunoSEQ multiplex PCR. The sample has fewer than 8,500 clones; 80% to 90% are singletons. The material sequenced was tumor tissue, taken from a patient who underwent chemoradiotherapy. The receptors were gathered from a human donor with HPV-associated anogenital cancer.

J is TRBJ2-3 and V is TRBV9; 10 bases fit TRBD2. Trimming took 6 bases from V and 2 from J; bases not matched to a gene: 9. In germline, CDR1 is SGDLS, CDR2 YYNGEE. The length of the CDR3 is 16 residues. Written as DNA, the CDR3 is TGTGCCAGCACTAAAGCGGGGGGGCCCACCACAGATACGCAGTATTTT. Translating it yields CASTKAGGPTTDTQYF.

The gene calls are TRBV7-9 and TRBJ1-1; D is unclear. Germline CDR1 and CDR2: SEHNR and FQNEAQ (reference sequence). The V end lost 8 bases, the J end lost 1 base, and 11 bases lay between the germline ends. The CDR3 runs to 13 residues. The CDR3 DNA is TGTGCCAGCGGTTCCTTCAGGAACACTGAAGCTTTCTTT. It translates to CASGSFRNTEAFF. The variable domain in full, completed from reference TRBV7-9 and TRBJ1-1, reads DTGVSQNPRHKITKRGQNVTFRCDPISEHNRLYWYRQTLGQGPEFLTYFQNEAQLEKSRLLSDRFSAERPKGSFSTLEIQRTEQGDSAMYLCASGSFRNTEAFFGQGTRLTVV.

CDR3 residues: CASSSSQETQYF. CDR3 sequence (DNA): TGTGCCAGCAGTTCATCCCAAGAGACCCAGTACTTC. This chain uses TRBV27 with TRBJ2-5; no clear D gene. The length of the CDR3 is 12 residues. Trimming left V 4 bases short and J 1 base short, with 4 bases between. Per germline, CDR1 MNHEY and CDR2 SMNVEV (reference sequence).

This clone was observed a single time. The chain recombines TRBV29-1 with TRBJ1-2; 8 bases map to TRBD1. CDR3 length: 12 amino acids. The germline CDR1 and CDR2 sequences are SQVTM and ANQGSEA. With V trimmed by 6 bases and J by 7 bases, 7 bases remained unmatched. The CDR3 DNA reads TGCAGCGTGGGACAGGTCTCCCTTGGCTACACCTTC. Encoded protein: CSVGQVSLGYTF.

The chain's CDR3 is CASSEPARDQPQHF. As DNA, the CDR3 is TGTGCCAGCAGTGAACCCGCCAGAGATCAGCCCCAGCATTTT. V usage is TRBV6-1 and J usage is TRBJ1-5; D uncertain. The CDR3 length is 14 residues. V lost 2 bases and J lost 5, with 10 bases in between. Germline V gene lookup returns CDR1 MNHNS and CDR2 SASEGT.

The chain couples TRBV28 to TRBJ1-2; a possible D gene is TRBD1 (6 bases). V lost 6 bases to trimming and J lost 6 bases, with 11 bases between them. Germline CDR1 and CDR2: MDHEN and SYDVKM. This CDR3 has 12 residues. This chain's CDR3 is CASSDRTDGYTF. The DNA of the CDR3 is TGTGCCAGCAGCGACAGGACAGATGGCTACACCTTC.

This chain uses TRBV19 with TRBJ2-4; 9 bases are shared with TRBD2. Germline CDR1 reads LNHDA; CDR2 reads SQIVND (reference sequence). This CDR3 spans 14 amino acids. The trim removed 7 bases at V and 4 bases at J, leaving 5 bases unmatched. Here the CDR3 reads CASKAGLAKNIQYF. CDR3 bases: TGTGCCAGTAAAGCCGGACTAGCGAAAAACATTCAGTACTTC.

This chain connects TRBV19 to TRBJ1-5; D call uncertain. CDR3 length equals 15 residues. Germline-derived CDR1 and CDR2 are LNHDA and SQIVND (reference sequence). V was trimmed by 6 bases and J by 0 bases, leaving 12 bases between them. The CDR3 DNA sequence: TGTGCCAGTAGGCTTACAGAGAATAGCAATCAGCCCCAGCATTTT. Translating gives CASRLTENSNQPQHF.

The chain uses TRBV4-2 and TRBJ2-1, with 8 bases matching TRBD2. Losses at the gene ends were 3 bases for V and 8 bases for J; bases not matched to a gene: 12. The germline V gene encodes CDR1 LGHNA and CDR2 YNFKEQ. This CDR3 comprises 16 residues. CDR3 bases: TGTGCCAGCAGCCAGGGCCGCCGGGCTAGCGGGTATGAGCAGTTCTTC. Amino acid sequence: CASSQGRRASGYEQFF.

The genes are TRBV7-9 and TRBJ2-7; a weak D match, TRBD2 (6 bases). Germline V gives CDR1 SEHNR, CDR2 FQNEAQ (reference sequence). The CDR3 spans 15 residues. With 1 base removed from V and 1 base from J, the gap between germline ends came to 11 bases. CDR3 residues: CASSLVGGHSYEQYF. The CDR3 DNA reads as TGTGCCAGCAGCTTAGTGGGGGGTCATTCCTACGAGCAGTACTTC.

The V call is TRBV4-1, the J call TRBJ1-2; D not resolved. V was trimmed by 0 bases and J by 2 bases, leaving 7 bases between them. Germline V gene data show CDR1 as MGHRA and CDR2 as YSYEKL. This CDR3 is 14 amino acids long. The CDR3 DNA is TGCGCCAGCAGCCAAGATCCGGTGAACTATGGCTACACCTTC. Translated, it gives CASSQDPVNYGYTF.

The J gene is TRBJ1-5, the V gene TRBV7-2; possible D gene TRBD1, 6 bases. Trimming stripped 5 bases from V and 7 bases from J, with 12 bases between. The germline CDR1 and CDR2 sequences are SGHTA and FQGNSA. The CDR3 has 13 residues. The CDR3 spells CASSDQGSQPQHF. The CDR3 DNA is TGTGCCAGCAGCGACCAGGGGTCCCAGCCCCAGCATTTT.

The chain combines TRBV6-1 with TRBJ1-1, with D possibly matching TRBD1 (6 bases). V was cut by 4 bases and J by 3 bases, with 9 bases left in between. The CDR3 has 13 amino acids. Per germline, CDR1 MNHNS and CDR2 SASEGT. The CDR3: CASSANRDTEAFF. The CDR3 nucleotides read TGTGCCAGCAGTGCCAACAGGGACACTGAAGCTTTCTTT.

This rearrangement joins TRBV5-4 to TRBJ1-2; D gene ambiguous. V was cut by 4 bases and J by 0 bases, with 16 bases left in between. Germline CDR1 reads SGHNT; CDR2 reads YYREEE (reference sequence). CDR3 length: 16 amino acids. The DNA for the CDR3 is TGTGCCAGCAGCCCTGGCGGGGTCAGCTCTAACTATGGCTACACCTTC. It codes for CASSPGGVSSNYGYTF. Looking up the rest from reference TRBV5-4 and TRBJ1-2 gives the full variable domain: ETGVTQSPTHLIKTRGQQVTLRCSSQSGHNTVSWYQQALGQGPQFIFQYYREEENGRGNFPPRFSGLQFPNYSSELNVNALELDDSALYLCASSPGGVSSNYGYTFGSGTRLTVV.

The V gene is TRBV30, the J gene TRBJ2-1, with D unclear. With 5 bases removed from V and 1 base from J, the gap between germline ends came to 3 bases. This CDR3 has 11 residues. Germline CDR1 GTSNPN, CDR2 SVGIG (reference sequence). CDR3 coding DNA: TGTGCCTGGGGTTCCTACAATGAGCAGTTCTTC. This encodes CAWGSYNEQFF.

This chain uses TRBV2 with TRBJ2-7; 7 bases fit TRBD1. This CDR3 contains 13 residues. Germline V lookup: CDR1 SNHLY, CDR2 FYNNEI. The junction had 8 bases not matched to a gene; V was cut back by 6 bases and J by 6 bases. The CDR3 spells CASSADRAREQYF. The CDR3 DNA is TGTGCCAGCAGCGCTGACAGGGCTCGCGAGCAGTACTTC. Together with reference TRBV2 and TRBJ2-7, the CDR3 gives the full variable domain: EPEVTQTPSHQVTQMGQEVILRCVPISNHLYFYWYRQILGQKVEFLVSFYNNEISEKSEIFDDQFSVERPDGSNFTLKIRSTKLEDSAMYFCASSADRAREQYFGPGTRLTVT.

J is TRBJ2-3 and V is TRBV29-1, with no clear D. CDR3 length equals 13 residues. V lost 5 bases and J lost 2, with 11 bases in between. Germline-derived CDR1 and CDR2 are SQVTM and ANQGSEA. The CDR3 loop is CSVIQLDTDTQYF. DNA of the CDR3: TGCAGCGTTATACAGCTAGACACAGATACGCAGTATTTT.

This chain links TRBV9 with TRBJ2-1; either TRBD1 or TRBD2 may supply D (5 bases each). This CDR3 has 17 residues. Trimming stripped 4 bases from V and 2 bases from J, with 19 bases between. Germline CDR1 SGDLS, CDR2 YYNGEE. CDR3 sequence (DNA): TGTGCCAGCAGCCCCTGGGGGAACTTTCGGCCCTACAATGAGCAGTTCTTC. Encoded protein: CASSPWGNFRPYNEQFF.

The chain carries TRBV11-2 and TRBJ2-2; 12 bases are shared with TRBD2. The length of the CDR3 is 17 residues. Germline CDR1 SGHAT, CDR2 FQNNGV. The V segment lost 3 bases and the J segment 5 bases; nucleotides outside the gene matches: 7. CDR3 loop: CASSFWTSGEGTGELFF. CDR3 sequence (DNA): TGTGCCAGCAGCTTCTGGACTAGCGGGGAGGGAACCGGGGAGCTGTTTTTT.

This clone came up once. The chain's CDR3 is CASSRGNTEAFF. For the CDR3, the DNA is TGTGCCAGCAGCCGAGGGAACACTGAAGCTTTCTTT. The chain carries TRBV7-9 and TRBJ1-1; D remains unclear. Trimming stripped 5 bases from V and 1 base from J, with 5 bases between. This CDR3 has 12 residues. Germline loops: CDR1 SEHNR, CDR2 FQNEAQ (reference sequence). Full variable domain (remainder filled in from reference TRBV7-9 and TRBJ1-1): DTGVSQNPRHKITKRGQNVTFRCDPISEHNRLYWYRQTLGQGPEFLTYFQNEAQLEKSRLLSDRFSAERPKGSFSTLEIQRTEQGDSAMYLCASSRGNTEAFFGQGTRLTVV.

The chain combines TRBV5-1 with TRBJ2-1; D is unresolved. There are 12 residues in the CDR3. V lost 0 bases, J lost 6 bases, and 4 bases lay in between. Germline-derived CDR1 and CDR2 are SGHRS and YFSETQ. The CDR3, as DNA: TGCGCCAGCAGCTTGGATTCCAATGAGCAGTTCTTC. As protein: CASSLDSNEQFF.